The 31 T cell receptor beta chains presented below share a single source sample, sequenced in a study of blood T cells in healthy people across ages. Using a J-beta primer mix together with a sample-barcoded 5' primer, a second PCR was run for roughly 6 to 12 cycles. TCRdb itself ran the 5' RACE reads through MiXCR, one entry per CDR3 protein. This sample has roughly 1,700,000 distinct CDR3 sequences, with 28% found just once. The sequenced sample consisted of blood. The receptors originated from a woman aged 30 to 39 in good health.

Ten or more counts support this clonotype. CDR3 region: CASRGRLGIEQYF. CDR3 nucleotides: TGTGCCAGCAGGGGACGTTTGGGGATCGAGCAGTACTTC. The chain recombines TRBV7-9 with TRBJ2-7, with D perhaps given as TRBD1 or TRBD2 (5 bases each). The CDR3 length is 13 residues. Trimming shortened V by 6 bases and J by 6 bases, and 15 bases separated the two germline ends. Germline CDR1 and CDR2: SEHNR and FQNEAQ (reference sequence).

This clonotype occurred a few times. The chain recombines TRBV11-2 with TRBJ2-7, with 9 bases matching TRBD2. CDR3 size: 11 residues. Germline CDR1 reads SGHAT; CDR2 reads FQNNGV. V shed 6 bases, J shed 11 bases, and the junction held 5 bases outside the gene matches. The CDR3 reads CASSYAGGEYF. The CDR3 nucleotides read TGTGCCAGCAGTTATGCGGGGGGGGAGTACTTC. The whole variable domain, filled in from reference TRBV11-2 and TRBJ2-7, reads EAGVAQSPRYKIIEKRQSVAFWCNPISGHATLYWYQQILGQGPKLLIQFQNNGVVDDSQLPKDRFSAERLKGVDSTLKIQPAKLEDSAVYLCASSYAGGEYFGPGTRLTVT.

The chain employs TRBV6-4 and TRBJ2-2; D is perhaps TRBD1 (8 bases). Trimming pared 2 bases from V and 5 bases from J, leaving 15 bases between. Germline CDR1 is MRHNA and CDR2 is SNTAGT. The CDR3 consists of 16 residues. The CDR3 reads CASSDTTGEGTGELFF. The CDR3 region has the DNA TGTGCCAGCAGTGACACGACAGGGGAGGGGACCGGGGAGCTGTTTTTT.

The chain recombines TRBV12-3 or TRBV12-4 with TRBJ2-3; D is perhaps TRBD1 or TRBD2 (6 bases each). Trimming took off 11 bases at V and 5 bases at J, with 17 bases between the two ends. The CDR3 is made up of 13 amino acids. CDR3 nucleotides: TGTGCCGGCCCATTGGGGGGCAGAGATACGCAGTATTTT. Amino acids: CAGPLGGRDTQYF.

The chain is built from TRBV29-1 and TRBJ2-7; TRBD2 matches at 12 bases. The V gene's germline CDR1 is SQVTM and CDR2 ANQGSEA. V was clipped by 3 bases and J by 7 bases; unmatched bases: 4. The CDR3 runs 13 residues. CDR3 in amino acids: CSVETSGRGEQYF. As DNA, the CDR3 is TGCAGCGTTGAGACTAGCGGGAGAGGTGAGCAGTACTTC.

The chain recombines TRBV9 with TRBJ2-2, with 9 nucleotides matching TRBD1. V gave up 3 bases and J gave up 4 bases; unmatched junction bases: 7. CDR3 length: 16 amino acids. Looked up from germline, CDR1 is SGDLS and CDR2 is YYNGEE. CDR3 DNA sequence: TGTGCCAGCAGCGCCCGGACAGGGGAGATCACCGGGGAGCTGTTTTTT. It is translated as CASSARTGEITGELFF.

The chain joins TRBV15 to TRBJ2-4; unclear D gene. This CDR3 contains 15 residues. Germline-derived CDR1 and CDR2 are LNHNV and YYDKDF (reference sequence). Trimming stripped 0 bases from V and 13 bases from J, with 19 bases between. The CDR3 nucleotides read TGTGCCACCAGCAGAGATCGTTGGGGATATGGTGAGCAGTACTTC. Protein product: CATSRDRWGYGEQYF.

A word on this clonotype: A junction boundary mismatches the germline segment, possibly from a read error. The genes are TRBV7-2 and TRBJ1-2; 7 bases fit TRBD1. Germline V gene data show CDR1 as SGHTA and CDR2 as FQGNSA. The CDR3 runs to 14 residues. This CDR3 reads CASSLTGLAYGYTF. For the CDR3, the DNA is TGCGCCAGCAGCCTGACAGGGCTAGCCTATGGCTACACCTTC.

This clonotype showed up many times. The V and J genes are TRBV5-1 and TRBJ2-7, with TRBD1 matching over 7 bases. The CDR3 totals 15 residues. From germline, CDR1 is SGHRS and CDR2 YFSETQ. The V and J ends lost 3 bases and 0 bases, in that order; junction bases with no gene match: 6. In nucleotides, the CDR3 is TGCGCCAGCAGCTCCCGGGACAGACTCTCCTACGAGCAGTACTTC. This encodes CASSSRDRLSYEQYF.

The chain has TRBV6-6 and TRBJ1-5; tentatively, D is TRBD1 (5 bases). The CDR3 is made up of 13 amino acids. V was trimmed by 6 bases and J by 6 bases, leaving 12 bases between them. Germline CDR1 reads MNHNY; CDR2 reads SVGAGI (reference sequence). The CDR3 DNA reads TGTGCCAGCAGCCCAGGGTTAGCTCAGCCCCAGCATTTT. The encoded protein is CASSPGLAQPQHF.

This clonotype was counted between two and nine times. In nucleotides, the CDR3 is TGTGCTTCGGGACAGGTCTACGAGCAGTACTTC. Its translation: CASGQVYEQYF. The rearrangement uses TRBV6-2 or TRBV6-3 and TRBJ2-5, with 8 bases that match TRBD1. The DNA end lines up better with TRBJ2-7; the J call may be wrong. CDR1 is MNHEY, CDR2 SVGEGT, per germline. The length of the CDR3 is 11 residues.

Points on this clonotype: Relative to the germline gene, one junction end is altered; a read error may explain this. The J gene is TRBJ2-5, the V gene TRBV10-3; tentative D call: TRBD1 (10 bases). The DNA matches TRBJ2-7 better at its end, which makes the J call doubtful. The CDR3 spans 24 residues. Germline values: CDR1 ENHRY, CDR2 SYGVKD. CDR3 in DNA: TGTACCATCAGTGAGTCGACGGCGGGACAGGGGAACCTAGAGATAGCGGGAGCAGCTTACGAGCAGTACTTC. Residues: CTISESTAGQGNLEIAGAAYEQYF.

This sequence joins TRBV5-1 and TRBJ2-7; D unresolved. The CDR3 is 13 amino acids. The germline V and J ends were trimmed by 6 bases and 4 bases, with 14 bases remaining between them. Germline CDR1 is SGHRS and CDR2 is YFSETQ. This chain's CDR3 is CASKEGPGYEQYF. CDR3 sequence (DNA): TGCGCCAGCAAAGAAGGGCCTGGGTACGAGCAGTACTTC.

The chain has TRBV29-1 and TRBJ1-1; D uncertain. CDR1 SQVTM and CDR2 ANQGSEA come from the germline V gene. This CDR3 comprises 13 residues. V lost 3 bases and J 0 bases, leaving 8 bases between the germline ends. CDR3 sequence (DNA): TGCAGCGTTGACACACGCATGAACACTGAAGCTTTCTTT. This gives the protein CSVDTRMNTEAFF.

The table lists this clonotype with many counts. CDR3 nucleotide sequence: TGTGCCAGCAGCTTAAGGGTGACCCCCTACAATGAGCAGTTCTTC. As protein: CASSLRVTPYNEQFF. The chain links TRBV7-3 to TRBJ2-1; D remains unclear. Between the trimmed V and J ends, which lost 1 base and 2 bases, there was a span of 9 bases. The CDR3 has 15 residues. Germline values: CDR1 SGHTA, CDR2 FQGTGA.

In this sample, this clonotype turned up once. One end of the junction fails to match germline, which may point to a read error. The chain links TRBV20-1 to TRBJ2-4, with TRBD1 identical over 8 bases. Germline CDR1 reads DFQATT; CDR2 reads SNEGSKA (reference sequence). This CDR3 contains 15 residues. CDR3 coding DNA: TGTAGTGCTAGAGATGTAGGACAGGGCACGTACATTCAGTACTTC. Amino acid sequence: CSARDVGQGTYIQYF.

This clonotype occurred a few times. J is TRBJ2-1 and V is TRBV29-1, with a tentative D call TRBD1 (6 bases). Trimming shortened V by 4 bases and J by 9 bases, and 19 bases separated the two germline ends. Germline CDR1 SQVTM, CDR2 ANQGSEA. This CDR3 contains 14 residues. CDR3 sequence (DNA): TGCAGCGTTGTAAAGACAGGCGGTAGGGGTGAGCAGTTCTTC. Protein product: CSVVKTGGRGEQFF.

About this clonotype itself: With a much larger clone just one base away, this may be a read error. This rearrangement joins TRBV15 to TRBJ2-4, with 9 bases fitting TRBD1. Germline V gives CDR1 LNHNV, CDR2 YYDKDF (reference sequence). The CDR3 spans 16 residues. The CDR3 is CATGRDGTGAKNIQYF. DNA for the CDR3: TGTGCCACCGGCAGAGATGGGACAGGGGCCAAAAACATTCAGTACTTC.

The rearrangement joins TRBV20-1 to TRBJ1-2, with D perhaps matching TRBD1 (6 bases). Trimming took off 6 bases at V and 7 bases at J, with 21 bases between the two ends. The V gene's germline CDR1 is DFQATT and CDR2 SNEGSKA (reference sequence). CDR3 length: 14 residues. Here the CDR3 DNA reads TGCAGTGCGGGGTATGACCAGGGGTCGGGTGGCTACACCTTC. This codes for CSAGYDQGSGGYTF.

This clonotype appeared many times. The CDR3 DNA is TGTGCCAGCAGCACCCCCCTAAAAAGCGCCTACGAGCAGTACTTC. The encoded protein is CASSTPLKSAYEQYF. The chain recombines TRBV11-2 with TRBJ2-7; no firm D call. In germline, CDR1 is SGHAT, CDR2 FQNNGV. V lost 5 bases, J lost 2 bases, and 16 bases lay in between. The CDR3 loop spans 15 amino acids.

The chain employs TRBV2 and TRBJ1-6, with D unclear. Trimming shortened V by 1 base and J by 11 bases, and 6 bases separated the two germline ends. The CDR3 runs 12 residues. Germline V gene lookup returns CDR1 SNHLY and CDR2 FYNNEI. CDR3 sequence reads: CASSEDRTPLHF. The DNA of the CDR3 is TGTGCCAGCAGTGAAGATCGCACACCCCTCCACTTT. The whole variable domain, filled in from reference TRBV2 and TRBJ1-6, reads EPEVTQTPSHQVTQMGQEVILRCVPISNHLYFYWYRQILGQKVEFLVSFYNNEISEKSEIFDDQFSVERPDGSNFTLKIRSTKLEDSAMYFCASSEDRTPLHFGNGTRLTVT.

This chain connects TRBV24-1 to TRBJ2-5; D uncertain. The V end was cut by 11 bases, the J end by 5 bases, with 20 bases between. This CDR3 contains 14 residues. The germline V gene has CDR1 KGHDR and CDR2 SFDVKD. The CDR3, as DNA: TGTGCCAGCTCAGCCGGGCAGGCCCGCGAGACCCAGTACTTC. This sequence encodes CASSAGQARETQYF.

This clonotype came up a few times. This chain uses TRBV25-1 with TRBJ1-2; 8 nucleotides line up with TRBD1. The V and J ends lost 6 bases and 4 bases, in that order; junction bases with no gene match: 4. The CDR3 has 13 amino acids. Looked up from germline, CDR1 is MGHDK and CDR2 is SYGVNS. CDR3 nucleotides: TGTGCCAGCAGAGGACAGGGCCCCTATGGCTACACCTTC. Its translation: CASRGQGPYGYTF.

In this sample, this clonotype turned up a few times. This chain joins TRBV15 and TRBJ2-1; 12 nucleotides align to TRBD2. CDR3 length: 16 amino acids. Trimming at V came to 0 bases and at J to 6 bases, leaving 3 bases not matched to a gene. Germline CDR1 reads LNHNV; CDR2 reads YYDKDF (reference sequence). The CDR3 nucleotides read TGTGCCACCAGCAGAGAGGGGACTAGCGGGTCCAATGAGCAGTTCTTC. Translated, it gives CATSREGTSGSNEQFF. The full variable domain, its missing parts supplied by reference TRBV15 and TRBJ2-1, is DAMVIQNPRYQVTQFGKPVTLSCSQTLNHNVMYWYQQKSSQAPKLLFHYYDKDFNNEADTPDNFQSRRPNTSFCFLDIRSPGLGDTAMYLCATSREGTSGSNEQFFGPGTRLTVL.

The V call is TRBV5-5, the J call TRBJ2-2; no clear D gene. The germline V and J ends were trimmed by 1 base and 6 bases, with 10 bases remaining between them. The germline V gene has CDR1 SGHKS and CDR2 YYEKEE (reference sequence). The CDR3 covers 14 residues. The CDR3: CASSLLGGAGELFF. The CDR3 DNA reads TGTGCCAGCAGCTTGTTGGGTGGGGCCGGGGAGCTGTTTTTT.

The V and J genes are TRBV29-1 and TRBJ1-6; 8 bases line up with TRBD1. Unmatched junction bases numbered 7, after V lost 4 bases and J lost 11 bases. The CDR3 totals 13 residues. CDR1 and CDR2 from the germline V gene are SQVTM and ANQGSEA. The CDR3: CSVVDRGSAPLHF. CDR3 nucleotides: TGCAGCGTTGTCGACAGGGGATCGGCACCCCTCCACTTT.

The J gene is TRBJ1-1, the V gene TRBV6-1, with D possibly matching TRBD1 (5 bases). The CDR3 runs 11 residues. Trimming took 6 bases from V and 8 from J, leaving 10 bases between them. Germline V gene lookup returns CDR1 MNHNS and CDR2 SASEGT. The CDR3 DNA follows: TGTGCCAGCAGAGGGACTAACGAAGCTTTCTTT. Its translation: CASRGTNEAFF.

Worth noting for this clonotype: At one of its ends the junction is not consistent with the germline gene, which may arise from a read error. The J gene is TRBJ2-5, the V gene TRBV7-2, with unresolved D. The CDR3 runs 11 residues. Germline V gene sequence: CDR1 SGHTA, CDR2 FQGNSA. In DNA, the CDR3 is TGTGTCAGCAGCTTAGTTGGGACCCAGTACTTC. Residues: CVSSLVGTQYF.

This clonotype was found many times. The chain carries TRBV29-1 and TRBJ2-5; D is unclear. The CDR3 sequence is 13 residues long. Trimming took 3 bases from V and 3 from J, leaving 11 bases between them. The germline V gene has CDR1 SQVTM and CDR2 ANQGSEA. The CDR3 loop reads CSVEWQVKETQYF. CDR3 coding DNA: TGCAGCGTTGAGTGGCAGGTAAAAGAGACCCAGTACTTC.

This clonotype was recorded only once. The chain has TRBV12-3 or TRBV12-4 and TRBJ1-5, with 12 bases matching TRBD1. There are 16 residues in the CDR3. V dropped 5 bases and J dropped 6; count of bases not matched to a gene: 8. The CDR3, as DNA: TGTGCCAGCAGTCCCCCCGGGACAGGGGGCACTCAGCCCCAGCATTTT. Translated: CASSPPGTGGTQPQHF.

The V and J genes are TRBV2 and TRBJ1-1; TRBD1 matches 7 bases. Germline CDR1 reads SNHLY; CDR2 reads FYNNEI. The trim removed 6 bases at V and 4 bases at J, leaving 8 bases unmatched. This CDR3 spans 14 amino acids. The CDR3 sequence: CASRPQGDGTEAFF. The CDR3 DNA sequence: TGTGCCAGCAGGCCTCAGGGGGACGGCACTGAAGCTTTCTTT.